The sequence of this T cell receptor (beta chain) was determined in a study of CD8 T cells in Susac syndrome. Study-wide context: The sequenced Susac syndrome patients included more than five who had clinically active disease and roughly 8 who were in remission. Patients with Susac syndrome were therapy-naive, treated with corticosteroids, or treated with intravenous immunoglobulin alone when blood was collected.

Random hexamers served to reverse transcribe roughly 0.5 to 1 ug RNA. TCRdb reanalysed the immunoSEQ multiplex PCR reads using MiXCR and keeps one entry per CDR3 protein. The sample consists of around 81,000 distinct CDR3 sequences, around 94% of them appearing once. Under recently defined diagnostic criteria, the patients with Susac syndrome qualified as having definite or probable disease. TEMRA cells were FACS-enriched, while CD8+ and CD4+ T cells were negatively isolated. Material for sequencing was CD8+ T cells from PBMCs. The TCR comes from a human donor with Susac syndrome.

Written as DNA, the CDR3 is TGTGCCAGCAGCCCCGACAGGACTACCTACGAGCAGTACTTC. Its protein is CASSPDRTTYEQYF. The chain carries TRBV13 and TRBJ2-7; D possibly uses TRBD1 or TRBD2 (6 bases each). CDR1 is PRHDT and CDR2 is FYEKMQ in the germline V gene (reference sequence). This CDR3 spans 14 amino acids. V lost 5 bases and J lost 2, with 13 bases in between. Combining the CDR3 with reference TRBV13 and TRBJ2-7 gives the whole variable domain AAGVIQSPRHLIKEKRETATLKCYPIPRHDTVYWYQQGPGQDPQFLISFYEKMQSDKGSIPDRFSAQQFSDYHSELNMSSLELGDSALYFCASSPDRTTYEQYFGPGTRLTVT.